A selection of T cell receptor beta chains follows, all from one sample in a study of shared clonotypes between healthy human individuals. Generated by immunoSEQ multiplex PCR, the TCRdb table keeps only in-frame clones and is missing some. The sample includes about 2.2 million clones, approximately 94% of them seen just once. The sequencing input was naive CD8+ T cells from PBMCs. These receptors all stem from a man between 18 and 35 years old in good health. Some clones in this sample may be carry-over from other donors' samples. CDR3s include the opening cysteine and the closing phenylalanine or tryptophan. A D gene is named only where the DNA matches it firmly. The size entry is marked missing in some rows and otherwise reads once, few, many or a size class.

size: NA; J: TRBJ2-1; V: TRBV6-5; D: NA; DNA: TGTGCCAGCAGTCCCGTTTACCTATACAATGAGCAGTTCTTC; CDR3: CASSPVYLYNEQFF
size: NA; J: TRBJ2-1; V: TRBV30; D: NA; DNA: TGTGCCTGGAGTTACGGGAACCGTGAGGGTCATGAGCAGTTCTTC; CDR3: CAWSYGNREGHEQFF
size: NA; J: TRBJ2-2; V: TRBV29-1; D: TRBD1; DNA: TGCAGCGTCCCGAGTAGGGACAGGGACACCGGGGAGCTGTTTTTT; CDR3: CSVPSRDRDTGELFF
size: NA; J: TRBJ2-1; V: TRBV5-6; D: TRBD1; DNA: TGTGCCAGCAGCTTCGGGACAGGTCCCCATGAGCAGTTCTTC; CDR3: CASSFGTGPHEQFF
size: NA; J: TRBJ2-5; V: TRBV4-2; D: NA; DNA: TGTGCCAGCAGCCAAGAACATAGCGGAGAGACCCAGTACTTC; CDR3: CASSQEHSGETQYF
size: NA; J: TRBJ2-7; V: TRBV7-9; D: NA; DNA: TGTGCCAGCAGACCTCTTAGACCCGGGTCTATGTACGAGCAGTACTTC; CDR3: CASRPLRPGSMYEQYF
size: once; J: TRBJ2-7; V: TRBV27; D: NA; DNA: TGTGCCAGCAGTTTATACCCGGGAGTGTCCTACGAGCAGTACTTC; CDR3: CASSLYPGVSYEQYF
size: NA; J: TRBJ1-4; V: TRBV5-1; D: NA; DNA: TGCGCCAGCAGCTTGGGTGGAGATGAAAAACTGTTTTTT; CDR3: CASSLGGDEKLFF
size: NA; J: TRBJ2-7; V: TRBV5-1; D: TRBD2; DNA: TGCGCCAGCAGCTCCTCTCCGGGAGGGTCTTCCTACGAGCAGTACTTC; CDR3: CASSSSPGGSSYEQYF
size: NA; J: TRBJ2-1; V: TRBV25-1; D: NA; DNA: TGTGCCAGTCAAGTCACAGGGTACAATGAGCAGTTCTTC; CDR3: CASQVTGYNEQFF
size: NA; J: TRBJ2-2; V: TRBV19; D: NA; DNA: TGTGCCAGTAGTCTCGGACTGAACACCGGGGAGCTGTTTTTT; CDR3: CASSLGLNTGELFF
size: NA; J: TRBJ1-2; V: TRBV9; D: NA; DNA: TGTGCCAGCAGCGAGGGCCGACGGAGCTCCTATGGCTACACCTTC; CDR3: CASSEGRRSSYGYTF
size: NA; J: TRBJ2-1; V: TRBV7-9; D: NA; DNA: TGTGCCAGCAGCCTGCCACAAAACAATGAGCAGTTCTTC; CDR3: CASSLPQNNEQFF
size: NA; J: TRBJ2-7; V: TRBV28; D: TRBD1; DNA: TGTGCCAGCAGACCAACTTACAGGGGGCCGGCCTACGAGCAGTACTTC; CDR3: CASRPTYRGPAYEQYF
size: NA; J: TRBJ2-7; V: TRBV29-1; D: NA; DNA: TGCAGCGTTGGAGGGCCAGAGCAGTACTTC; CDR3: CSVGGPEQYF
size: NA; J: TRBJ2-7; V: TRBV2; D: NA; DNA: TGTGCCAGCCTTGGGTCCCTCTACGAGCAGTACTTC; CDR3: CASLGSLYEQYF
size: NA; J: TRBJ1-1; V: TRBV28; D: NA; DNA: TGTGCCAGCAGTGGACCAGCGGGGAGGACTGAAGCTTTCTTT; CDR3: CASSGPAGRTEAFF
size: NA; J: TRBJ2-7; V: TRBV11-1; D: TRBD2; DNA: TGTGCCACCAAAGAGCGGGAGAGCTCCTACGAGCAGTACTTC; CDR3: CATKERESSYEQYF
size: NA; J: TRBJ1-5; V: TRBV2; D: TRBD1; DNA: TGTGCCAGCAGGGAACCGGGACAGAGGAATAGCAATCAGCCCCAGCATTTT; CDR3: CASREPGQRNSNQPQHF
size: NA; J: TRBJ2-7; V: TRBV28; D: TRBD2; DNA: TGTGCCAGCAGTCCAATAGGGGCATTAGGGGGTAGCGGGAGCAAACTCTCCTACGAGCAGTACTTC; CDR3: CASSPIGALGGSGSKLSYEQYF
size: NA; J: TRBJ1-5; V: TRBV6-1; D: NA; DNA: TGTGCCAGCAGTGAAATTACCGCGCTGGGAGGGCCCCAGCATTTT; CDR3: CASSEITALGGPQHF
size: NA; J: TRBJ2-7; V: TRBV4-1; D: NA; DNA: TGCGCCAGCAGCCAATCCCGTGGGACTGGCCTCGAGCAGTACTTC; CDR3: CASSQSRGTGLEQYF
size: once; J: TRBJ2-7; V: TRBV9; D: NA; DNA: TGTGCCAGCAGCGTATTTGGGGGCCCCTACGAGCAGTACTTC; CDR3: CASSVFGGPYEQYF
size: NA; J: TRBJ2-7; V: TRBV19; D: TRBD2; DNA: TGTGCCAGTAGTAAAATCGAAACCCCGGGACTAATGTACTTC; CDR3: CASSKIETPGLMYF
size: NA; J: TRBJ2-5; V: TRBV25-1; D: TRBD2; DNA: TGTGCCAGCAGTGATCGAAGCGGGAGGAGCGGAGAGACCCAGTACTTC; CDR3: CASSDRSGRSGETQYF
size: NA; J: TRBJ2-5; V: TRBV10-1; D: TRBD2; DNA: TGCGCCAGCAAATACAGACTAGCGGGAGAGGAAGAGACCCAGTACTTC; CDR3: CASKYRLAGEEETQYF
size: NA; J: TRBJ2-3; V: TRBV29-1; D: TRBD2; DNA: TGCAGCGTTGAACTAGCGGGAACCCACCTTAGCACAGATACGCAGTATTTT; CDR3: CSVELAGTHLSTDTQYF
size: NA; J: TRBJ1-4; V: TRBV7-3; D: TRBD1; DNA: TGTGCCAGCAGCCGGGACAGGGATGAAAAACTGTTTTTT; CDR3: CASSRDRDEKLFF
size: NA; J: TRBJ2-2; V: TRBV6-6; D: TRBD2; DNA: TGTGCCAGCCGAAAGGCCGCGGGAGCGGGCACCGGGGAGCTGTTTTTT; CDR3: CASRKAAGAGTGELFF
size: NA; J: TRBJ1-2; V: TRBV28; D: NA; DNA: TGTGCCAGCACGGGGGACTATGGCTACACCTTC; CDR3: CASTGDYGYTF
size: NA; J: TRBJ1-4; V: TRBV7-9; D: TRBD1; DNA: TGTGCCAGCAGGTCAGGGGGCACTGAAAAACTGTTTTTT; CDR3: CASRSGGTEKLFF
size: NA; J: TRBJ1-2; V: TRBV9; D: NA; DNA: TGTGCCAGCACGCCTGGGGACTCTAACTATGGCTACACCTTC; CDR3: CASTPGDSNYGYTF
size: NA; J: TRBJ2-1; V: TRBV27; D: NA; DNA: TGTGCCAGCAGTTTGCGGGACGCCCTCTACAATGAGCAGTTCTTC; CDR3: CASSLRDALYNEQFF
size: NA; J: TRBJ1-2; V: TRBV6-6; D: TRBD1; DNA: TGTGCCAGCAGTTACTTATCGTACAGGGGGGATGGCTACACCTTC; CDR3: CASSYLSYRGDGYTF
size: NA; J: TRBJ1-6; V: TRBV30; D: NA; DNA: TGTGCATCGACAGGCTCTAATTCACCCCTCCACTTT; CDR3: CASTGSNSPLHF
size: NA; J: TRBJ1-1; V: TRBV9; D: NA; DNA: TGTGCCAGCAGCGTAGGACCCGGGGGCACTGAAGCTTTCTTT; CDR3: CASSVGPGGTEAFF
size: NA; J: TRBJ2-7; V: TRBV6-6; D: NA; DNA: TGTGCCAGCACCACGGGACGGGACTACGAGCAGTACTTC; CDR3: CASTTGRDYEQYF
size: NA; J: TRBJ2-3; V: TRBV11-2; D: NA; DNA: TGTGCCAGCAGCTTATATGGTAGGGGCCTCGGTATTATCACAGATACGCAGTATTTT; CDR3: CASSLYGRGLGIITDTQYF
size: NA; J: TRBJ1-2; V: TRBV14; D: NA; DNA: TGTGCCAGCAGCCACCTTCCCCCGATCGATGGCTACACCTTC; CDR3: CASSHLPPIDGYTF
size: NA; J: TRBJ2-7; V: TRBV29-1; D: NA; DNA: TGCAGCGTTGAAGATCGACGGGGTCACGAGCAGTACTTC; CDR3: CSVEDRRGHEQYF
size: NA; J: TRBJ2-3; V: TRBV7-8; D: TRBD2; DNA: TGTGCCAGCAGCAACCACCAGCGGGAGCCCTACACAGATACGCAGTATTTT; CDR3: CASSNHQREPYTDTQYF
size: NA; J: TRBJ1-5; V: TRBV6-5; D: TRBD1; DNA: TGTGCCAGCAGTTACGGGACAGGGTCCTCTCAGCCCCAGCATTTT; CDR3: CASSYGTGSSQPQHF